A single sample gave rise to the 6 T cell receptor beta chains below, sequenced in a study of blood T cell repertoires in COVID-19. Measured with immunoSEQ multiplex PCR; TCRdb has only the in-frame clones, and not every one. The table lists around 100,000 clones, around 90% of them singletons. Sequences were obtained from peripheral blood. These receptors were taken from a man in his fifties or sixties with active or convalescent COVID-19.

The CDR3 is CASSPQASTYEQYF. For the CDR3, the DNA is TGTGCCAGCAGTCCACAGGCATCGACCTACGAGCAGTACTTC. The rearrangement joins TRBV27 to TRBJ2-7, with D perhaps matching TRBD1 (5 bases). CDR1 MNHEY and CDR2 SMNVEV come from the germline V gene (reference sequence). The CDR3 runs 14 residues. V was pared by 5 bases and J by 2 bases, with 13 bases between.

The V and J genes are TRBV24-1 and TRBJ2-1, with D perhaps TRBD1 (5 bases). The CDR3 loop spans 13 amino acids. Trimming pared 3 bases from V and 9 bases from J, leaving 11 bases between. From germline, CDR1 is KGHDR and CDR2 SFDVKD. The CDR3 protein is CATSDTTGIEQFF. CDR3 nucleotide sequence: TGTGCCACCAGTGATACTACAGGCATTGAGCAGTTCTTC.

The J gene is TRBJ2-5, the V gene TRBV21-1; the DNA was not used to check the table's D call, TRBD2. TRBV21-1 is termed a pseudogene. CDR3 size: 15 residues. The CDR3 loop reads CASSKPPSGVETQYF. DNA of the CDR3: TGTGCCAGCAGCAAACCGCCTAGCGGGGTGGAAACCCAGTACTTC.

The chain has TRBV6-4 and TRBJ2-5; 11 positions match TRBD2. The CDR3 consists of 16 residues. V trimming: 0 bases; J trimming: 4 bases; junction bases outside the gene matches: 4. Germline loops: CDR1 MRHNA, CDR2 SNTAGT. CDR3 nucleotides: TGTGCCAGCAGTGACTCGCCTAGCGGGGGGAGAGAGACCCAGTACTTC. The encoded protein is CASSDSPSGGRETQYF.

The CDR3 loop is CACTGDGGMNTEAFF. For the CDR3, the DNA is TGTGCCTGTACAGGCGACGGGGGGATGAACACTGAAGCTTTCTTT. The gene calls are TRBV30 and TRBJ1-1; maybe TRBD1 (5 bases). Trimming removed 6 bases at V and 0 bases at J, with 17 bases between. Germline V gene lookup returns CDR1 GTSNPN and CDR2 SVGIG (reference sequence). The CDR3 has 15 residues.

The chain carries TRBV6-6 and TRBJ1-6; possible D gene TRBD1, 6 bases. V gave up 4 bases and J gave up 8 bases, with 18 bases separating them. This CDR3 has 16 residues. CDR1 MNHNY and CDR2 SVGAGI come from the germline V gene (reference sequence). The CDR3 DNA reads TGTGCCAGCAGTTCACCCCTCGAGGGGGACGATTCACCCCTCCACTTT. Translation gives CASSSPLEGDDSPLHF.